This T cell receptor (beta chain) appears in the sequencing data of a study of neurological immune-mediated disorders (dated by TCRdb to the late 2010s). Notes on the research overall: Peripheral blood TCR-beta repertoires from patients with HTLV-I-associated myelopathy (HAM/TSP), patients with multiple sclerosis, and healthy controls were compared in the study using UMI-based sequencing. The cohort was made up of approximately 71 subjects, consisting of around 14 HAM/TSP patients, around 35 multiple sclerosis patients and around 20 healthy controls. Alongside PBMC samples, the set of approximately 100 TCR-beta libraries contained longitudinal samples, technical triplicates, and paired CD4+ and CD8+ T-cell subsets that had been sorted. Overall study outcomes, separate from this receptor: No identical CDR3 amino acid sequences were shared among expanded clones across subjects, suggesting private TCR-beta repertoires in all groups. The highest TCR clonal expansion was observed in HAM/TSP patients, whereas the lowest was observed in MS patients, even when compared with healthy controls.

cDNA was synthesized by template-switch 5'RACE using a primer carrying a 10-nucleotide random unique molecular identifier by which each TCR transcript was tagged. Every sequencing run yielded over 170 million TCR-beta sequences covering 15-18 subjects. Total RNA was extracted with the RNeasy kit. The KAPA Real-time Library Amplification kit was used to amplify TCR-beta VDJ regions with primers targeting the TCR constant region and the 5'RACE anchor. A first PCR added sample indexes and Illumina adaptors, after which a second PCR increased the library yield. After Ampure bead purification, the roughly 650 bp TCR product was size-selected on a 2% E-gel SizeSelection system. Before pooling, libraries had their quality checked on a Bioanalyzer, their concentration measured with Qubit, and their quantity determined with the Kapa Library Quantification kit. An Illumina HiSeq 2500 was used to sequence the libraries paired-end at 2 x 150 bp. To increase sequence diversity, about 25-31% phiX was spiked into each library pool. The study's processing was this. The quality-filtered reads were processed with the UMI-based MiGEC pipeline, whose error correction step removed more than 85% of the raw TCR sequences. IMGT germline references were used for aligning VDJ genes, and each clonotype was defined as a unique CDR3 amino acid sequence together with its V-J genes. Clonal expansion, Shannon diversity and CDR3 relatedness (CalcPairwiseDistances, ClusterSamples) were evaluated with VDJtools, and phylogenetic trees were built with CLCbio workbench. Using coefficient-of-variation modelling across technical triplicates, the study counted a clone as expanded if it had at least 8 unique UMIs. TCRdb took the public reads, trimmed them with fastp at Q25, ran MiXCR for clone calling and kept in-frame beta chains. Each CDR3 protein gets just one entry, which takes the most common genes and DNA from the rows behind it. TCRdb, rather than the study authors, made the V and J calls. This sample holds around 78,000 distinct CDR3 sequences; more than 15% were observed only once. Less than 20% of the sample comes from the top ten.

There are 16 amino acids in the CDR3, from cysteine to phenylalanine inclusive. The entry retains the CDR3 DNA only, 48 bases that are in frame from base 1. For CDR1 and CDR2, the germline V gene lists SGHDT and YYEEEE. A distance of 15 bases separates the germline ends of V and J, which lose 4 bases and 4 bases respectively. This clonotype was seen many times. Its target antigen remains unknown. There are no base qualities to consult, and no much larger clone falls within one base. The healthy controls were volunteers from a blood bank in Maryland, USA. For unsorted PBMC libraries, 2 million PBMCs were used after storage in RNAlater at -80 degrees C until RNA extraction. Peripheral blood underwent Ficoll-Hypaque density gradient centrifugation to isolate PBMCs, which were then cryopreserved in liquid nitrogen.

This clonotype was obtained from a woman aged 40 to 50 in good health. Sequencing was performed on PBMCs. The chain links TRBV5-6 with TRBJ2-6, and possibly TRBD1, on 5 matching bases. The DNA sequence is TGTGCCAGCAGCCGAGACAGAGTTCTCGGGGCCAACGTCCTGACTTTC. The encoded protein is CASSRDRVLGANVLTF.